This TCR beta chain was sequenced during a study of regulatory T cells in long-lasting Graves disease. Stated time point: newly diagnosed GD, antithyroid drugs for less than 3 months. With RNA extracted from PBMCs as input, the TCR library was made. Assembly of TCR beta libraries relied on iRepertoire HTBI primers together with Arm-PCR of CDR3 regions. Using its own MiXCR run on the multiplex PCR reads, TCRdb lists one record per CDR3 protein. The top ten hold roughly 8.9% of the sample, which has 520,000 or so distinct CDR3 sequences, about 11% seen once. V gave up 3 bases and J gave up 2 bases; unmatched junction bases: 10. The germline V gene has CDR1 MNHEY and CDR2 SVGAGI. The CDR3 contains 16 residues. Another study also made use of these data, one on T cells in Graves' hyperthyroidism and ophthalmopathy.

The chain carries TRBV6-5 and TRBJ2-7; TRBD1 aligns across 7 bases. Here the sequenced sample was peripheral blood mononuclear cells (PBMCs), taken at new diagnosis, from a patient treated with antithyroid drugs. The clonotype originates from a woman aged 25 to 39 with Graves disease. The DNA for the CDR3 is TGTGCCAGCAGTTATGACCGGGACAGCTATGCCTACGAGCAGTACTTC. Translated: CASSYDRDSYAYEQYF.